These 27 T cell receptor beta chains came from one sample sequenced in a study of T-cell reconstitution after alpha-beta-depleted transplantation in children. A library of TCRbeta sequences, prepared with unique molecular identifiers, was generated. TCRdb re-analysed the PCR reads in MiXCR, keeping a single row per CDR3 protein. Among about 400,000 distinct CDR3 sequences listed, roughly 15% were seen once. This specimen consisted of PBMCs, mostly from graft donor cells, obtained 360 days after TCRalphabeta/CD19-depleted stem cell transplant. The receptors originated from a boy under three years old who had a stem cell transplant for Wiskott-Aldrich syndrome, so the T cells may come from the graft donor.

This clonotype has just a few counts. J is TRBJ1-5 and V is TRBV6-5, with 10 positions matching TRBD1. CDR1 MNHEY and CDR2 SVGAGI come from the germline V gene. The CDR3 totals 17 residues. With V trimmed by 0 bases and J by 3 bases, 5 bases remained unmatched. The CDR3 loop reads CASSYSMTGGSNQPQHF. In DNA, the CDR3 is TGTGCCAGCAGTTACTCGATGACAGGGGGCTCCAATCAGCCCCAGCATTTT.

The genes are TRBV12-3 or TRBV12-4 and TRBJ2-7; 12 nucleotides line up with TRBD2. J was trimmed by 2 bases and V by 6 bases; bases with no gene match: 8. CDR3 length equals 16 residues. CDR3: CASSGQLAGGPYEQYF. CDR3 nucleotide sequence: TGTGCCAGCAGCGGCCAACTAGCGGGAGGACCCTACGAGCAGTACTTC.

In this sample, this clonotype turned up a few times. This sequence joins TRBV29-1 and TRBJ2-7, with 11 bases aligning to TRBD2. After removal of 4 bases from V and 3 bases from J, the junction contained 8 bases not matched to a gene. Per the germline V gene, CDR1 is SQVTM and CDR2 is ANQGSEA. The CDR3 totals 15 residues. The CDR3 coding sequence is TGCAGCGTTGGTCTAGCGGGAGGAAGAAGCTACGAGCAGTACTTC. Translated, it gives CSVGLAGGRSYEQYF.

This clonotype occurred a few times. J is TRBJ2-5 and V is TRBV12-3 or TRBV12-4; TRBD2 matches at 10 bases. V was clipped by 5 bases and J by 1 base; unmatched bases: 4. The CDR3 consists of 15 residues. The CDR3, as DNA: TGTGCCAGCAGTCCTAGCGGGAGTTTCCAAGAGACCCAGTACTTC. The encoded protein is CASSPSGSFQETQYF.

The chain combines TRBV9 with TRBJ2-5; D tentatively fits TRBD1 or TRBD2 (7 bases each). Trimming cost V 4 bases and J 4 bases, with 17 bases left between them. Germline CDR1 SGDLS, CDR2 YYNGEE. There are 15 residues in the CDR3. In nucleotides, the CDR3 is TGTGCCAGCAGCCTCAGGGGGGGGGATACAGAGACCCAGTACTTC. It yields the protein CASSLRGGDTETQYF. Filled out from reference TRBV9 and TRBJ2-5, the complete variable domain reads DSGVTQTPKHLITATGQRVTLRCSPRSGDLSVYWYQQSLDQGLQFLIQYYNGEERAKGNILERFSAQQFPDLHSELNLSSLELGDSALYFCASSLRGGDTETQYFGPGTRLLVL.

This chain connects TRBV11-2 to TRBJ2-5; 13 bases map to TRBD2. There are 15 residues in the CDR3. Germline CDR1 and CDR2: SGHAT and FQNNGV. The V gene end was trimmed by 3 bases and the J gene end by 5 bases; junction bases not matched to a gene: 3. The CDR3, as DNA: TGTGCCAGCAGCTTGACTAGCGGGGGGAGGGAGACCCAGTACTTC. Translated: CASSLTSGGRETQYF.

This clonotype has only a few counts. The chain joins TRBV9 to TRBJ2-3; TRBD2 matches at 9 bases. With 0 bases clipped from V and 3 bases from J, the junction kept 5 bases outside the gene matches. Germline V gene lookup returns CDR1 SGDLS and CDR2 YYNGEE. This CDR3 spans 16 amino acids. This CDR3 reads CASSVGGGGATDTQYF. The CDR3 DNA follows: TGTGCCAGCAGCGTAGGGGGCGGGGGGGCAACAGATACGCAGTATTTT.

The chain's CDR3 is CASSLGSVQYF. As DNA, the CDR3 is TGTGCCAGCAGCTTAGGGTCAGTTCAGTACTTC. The chain is built from TRBV11-3 and TRBJ2-4, with no clear D. V was pared by 1 base and J by 11 bases, with 6 bases between. The CDR3 runs to 11 residues. Germline V gene data show CDR1 as SGHNT and CDR2 as YENEEA.

This rearrangement joins TRBV12-3 or TRBV12-4 to TRBJ2-1; TRBD2 matches at 14 bases. With 3 bases clipped from V and 8 bases from J, the junction kept 3 bases outside the gene matches. The CDR3 length is 15 residues. CDR3 DNA: TGTGCCAGCAGTTTCGGGACTAGCGGGGGAGATGAGCAGTTCTTC. This sequence encodes CASSFGTSGGDEQFF.

This clonotype has only a few counts. The chain combines TRBV27 with TRBJ2-1; 7 nucleotides match TRBD2. Germline lookup yields CDR1 MNHEY and CDR2 SMNVEV (reference sequence). The length of the CDR3 is 13 residues. The junction had 11 bases not matched to a gene; V was cut back by 6 bases and J by 12 bases. CDR3 loop: CASSRTTSFGQFF. CDR3 DNA sequence: TGTGCCAGCAGCCGCACGACTAGCTTCGGGCAGTTCTTC.

CDR3 in DNA: TGTGCCAGCAGCATTCTAACCCGACCGAGCACAGATACGCAGTATTTT. The encoded protein is CASSILTRPSTDTQYF. The chain carries TRBV28 and TRBJ2-3; D is undetermined. The length of the CDR3 is 16 residues. From germline, CDR1 is MDHEN and CDR2 SYDVKM. V was cut by 6 bases and J by 0 bases, with 16 bases left in between. Variable domain in full (rest from reference TRBV28 and TRBJ2-3): DVKVTQSSRYLVKRTGEKVFLECVQDMDHENMFWYRQDPGLGLRLIYFSYDVKMKEKGDIPEGYSVSREKKERFSLILESASTNQTSMYLCASSILTRPSTDTQYFGPGTRLTVL.

This clonotype is a singleton in its sample. The chain joins TRBV12-3 or TRBV12-4 to TRBJ2-1; 11 bases are shared with TRBD2. The CDR3 consists of 16 residues. The junction had 12 bases not matched to a gene; V was cut back by 6 bases and J by 8 bases. CDR3 loop: CASSRGRTSGWDEQFF. The CDR3 DNA is TGTGCCAGCAGCCGAGGCCGGACTAGCGGGTGGGATGAGCAGTTCTTC.

This clonotype has ten or more counts. The gene calls are TRBV7-2 and TRBJ2-5; 7 nucleotides line up with TRBD1. This CDR3 is 14 amino acids long. V shed 5 bases and J 1 base; nucleotides not matched to a gene: 4. Germline-derived CDR1 and CDR2 are SGHTA and FQGNSA. The CDR3 DNA reads as TGTGCCAGCAGCCGCGACAGGGCCCAAGAGACCCAGTACTTC. Translation gives CASSRDRAQETQYF.

In its sample, this clonotype was seen a few times. The chain links TRBV5-1 to TRBJ2-3; D may be TRBD2 (5 bases). In germline, CDR1 is SGHRS, CDR2 YFSETQ. The CDR3 totals 16 residues. Trimming took 4 bases from V and 3 from J, leaving 18 bases between them. This CDR3 is CASSKYGERVTDTQYF. CDR3 in DNA: TGCGCCAGCAGCAAGTACGGGGAAAGAGTAACAGATACGCAGTATTTT.

Ten or more counts support this clonotype. The genes are TRBV28 and TRBJ2-7; D might be TRBD1 (5 bases). This CDR3 comprises 13 residues. Germline V lookup: CDR1 MDHEN, CDR2 SYDVKM. The V end was cut by 2 bases, the J end by 5 bases, with 10 bases between. The CDR3 reads CASSLVRGNEQYF. The CDR3 DNA reads as TGTGCCAGCAGTTTAGTTAGGGGTAACGAGCAGTACTTC. The whole variable domain, filled in from reference TRBV28 and TRBJ2-7, reads DVKVTQSSRYLVKRTGEKVFLECVQDMDHENMFWYRQDPGLGLRLIYFSYDVKMKEKGDIPEGYSVSREKKERFSLILESASTNQTSMYLCASSLVRGNEQYFGPGTRLTVT.

This clonotype was counted between two and nine times. The rearrangement links TRBV5-1 to TRBJ2-1; TRBD1 matches 9 bases. J was trimmed by 4 bases and V by 0 bases; bases with no gene match: 5. This CDR3 spans 16 amino acids. The germline gives CDR1 SGHRS, CDR2 YFSETQ. Here the CDR3 DNA reads TGCGCCAGCAGCTTGGGCGGACAGGGGCTTTACAATGAGCAGTTCTTC. This codes for CASSLGGQGLYNEQFF.

This clonotype was seen only a few times. The chain employs TRBV6-1 and TRBJ2-1, with D perhaps matching TRBD2 (6 bases). V lost 8 bases, J lost 2 bases, and 13 bases lay in between. The CDR3 length is 14 residues. Germline CDR1 and CDR2: MNHNS and SASEGT. The CDR3 loop reads CASWRRGTYNEQFF. Here the CDR3 DNA reads TGTGCCAGCTGGAGGCGGGGTACCTACAATGAGCAGTTCTTC.

A few counts support this clonotype. The chain is built from TRBV5-1 and TRBJ2-4; 8 bases fit TRBD2. The CDR3 runs to 14 residues. The ends lost 0 bases at V and 8 bases at J; junction bases unmatched: 4. Germline CDR1 SGHRS, CDR2 YFSETQ. The CDR3 region has the DNA TGCGCCAGCAGCTTGGGTAGCGGGGACGACATTCAGTACTTC. Amino acid sequence: CASSLGSGDDIQYF.

The rearrangement joins TRBV2 to TRBJ2-2, with 7 bases that match TRBD2. V lost 5 bases and J lost 6; bases outside the gene matches: 21. CDR3 size: 19 residues. In germline, CDR1 is SNHLY, CDR2 FYNNEI. CDR3 nucleotide sequence: TGTGCCAGCAGTCCAACACACGTGGGAGGGCCCAAAATCGCCGGGGAGCTGTTTTTT. It specifies CASSPTHVGGPKIAGELFF.

Notes on this clonotype: A read error may explain this, as a much larger clone is one base away. This rearrangement joins TRBV5-1 to TRBJ2-5; D may match TRBD1 or TRBD2 (6 bases each). Trimming cost V 0 bases and J 4 bases, with 10 bases left between them. The V gene's germline CDR1 is SGHRS and CDR2 YFSETQ. The CDR3 extends over 14 amino acids. Here the CDR3 reads CASSLVGGGETQYF. DNA of the CDR3: TGCGCCAGCAGCTTGGTCGGAGGGGGAGAGACCCAGTACTTC.

The chain couples TRBV7-8 to TRBJ2-5; a possible D gene is TRBD1 (6 bases). Trimming cost V 3 bases and J 3 bases, with 17 bases left between them. Germline CDR1 SGHVS, CDR2 FQNEAQ. This CDR3 is built from 16 residues. This CDR3 is CASSLYRVPVKETQYF. CDR3 coding DNA: TGTGCCAGCAGCTTGTACAGGGTTCCAGTAAAAGAGACCCAGTACTTC.

Many counts were recorded for this clonotype. This chain links TRBV2 with TRBJ2-2; 7 positions match TRBD2. Germline trimming cut 9 bases from V and 5 bases from J; bases unmatched to any gene: 9. Germline CDR1 reads SNHLY; CDR2 reads FYNNEI. CDR3 size: 14 residues. The CDR3 region is CARGRWGGTGELFF. The DNA for the CDR3 is TGTGCCAGAGGAAGATGGGGAGGGACCGGGGAGCTGTTTTTT.

This clonotype occurred a few times. The chain is built from TRBV29-1 and TRBJ1-1, with a weak D call TRBD1 (6 bases). CDR1 and CDR2 (germline): SQVTM, ANQGSEA. The CDR3 has 13 residues. V lost 6 bases to trimming and J lost 0 bases, with 11 bases between them. In DNA, the CDR3 is TGCAGCGTGGGAGGGGGTTTGAACACTGAAGCTTTCTTT. It translates to CSVGGGLNTEAFF.

The gene calls are TRBV5-1 and TRBJ2-1, with a tentative D call TRBD1 (5 bases). V was pared by 4 bases and J by 4 bases, with 9 bases between. Germline V gives CDR1 SGHRS, CDR2 YFSETQ. The CDR3 covers 13 residues. CDR3 amino acids: CASSPHRYNEQFF. In nucleotides, the CDR3 is TGCGCCAGCAGCCCGCACAGGTACAATGAGCAGTTCTTC.

This clonotype was seen only a few times. The J gene is TRBJ2-1, the V gene TRBV4-3; D remains unclear. CDR1 is LGHNA, CDR2 YSLEER, per germline. V was clipped by 0 bases and J by 0 bases, with 12 bases between them. CDR3 length equals 17 residues. The CDR3 protein is CASSQEPDQYSYNEQFF. CDR3 in DNA: TGCGCCAGCAGCCAAGAACCGGACCAGTACTCCTACAATGAGCAGTTCTTC.

This clonotype was observed a few times. The rearrangement links TRBV5-1 to TRBJ2-5; 7 nucleotides line up with TRBD2. V was pared by 1 base and J by 4 bases, with 7 bases of the junction left unmatched. The CDR3 loop spans 15 amino acids. CDR1 is SGHRS and CDR2 is YFSETQ in the germline V gene. CDR3 DNA sequence: TGCGCCAGCAGCTTGTGGACTAGTCGCGGAGAGACCCAGTACTTC. Protein product: CASSLWTSRGETQYF.

This chain uses TRBV12-3 or TRBV12-4 with TRBJ2-1; 7 bases line up with TRBD2. With V trimmed by 6 bases and J by 1 base, 9 bases remained unmatched. There are 16 residues in the CDR3. CDR3 amino acids: CASRSFGGGSYNEQFF. As DNA, the CDR3 is TGTGCCAGCAGGTCGTTTGGGGGGGGGTCCTACAATGAGCAGTTCTTC.